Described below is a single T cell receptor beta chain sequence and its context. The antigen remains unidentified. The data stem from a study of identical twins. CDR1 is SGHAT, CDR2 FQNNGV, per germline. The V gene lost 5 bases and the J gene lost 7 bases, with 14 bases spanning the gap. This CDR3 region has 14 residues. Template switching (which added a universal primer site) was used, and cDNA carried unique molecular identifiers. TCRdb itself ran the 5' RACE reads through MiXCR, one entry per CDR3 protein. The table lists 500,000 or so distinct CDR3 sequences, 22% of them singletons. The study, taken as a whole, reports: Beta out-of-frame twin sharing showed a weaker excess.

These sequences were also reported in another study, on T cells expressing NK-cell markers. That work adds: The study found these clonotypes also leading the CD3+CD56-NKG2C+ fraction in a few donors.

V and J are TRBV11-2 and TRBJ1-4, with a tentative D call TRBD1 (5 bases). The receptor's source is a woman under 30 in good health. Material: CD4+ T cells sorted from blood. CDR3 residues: CASSRWGGGEKLFF. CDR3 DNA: TGTGCCAGCAGCCGATGGGGCGGGGGTGAAAAACTGTTTTTT.